The T cell receptor (beta chain) under discussion was sequenced for a study of cytomegalovirus exposure and HLA in healthy donors. General study points: An analysis that was carried out later associated 15,000 to 20,000 TCR beta sequences with HLA alleles at 0.05 false discovery rate. In vitro confirmation showed a few CMV-associated chains to be CMV antigen specific.

Comment on this clone: Its antigen is still unknown.

The PCR contained 60 Vbeta and 13 Jbeta primers. Libraries were prepared by immunoSEQ multiplex PCR; TCRdb keeps only in-frame clonotypes and omits some of them. There are around 170,000 clones in the sample; over 65% occur only once, and approximately 1.4% lies in the top ten. The material sequenced was PBMCs. This sequence was found in a young man in good health and CMV-seronegative.

The DNA of the CDR3 is TGTGCCAGCAGCTTAGGGACTCCCAGACAGGTGGGTAGCAATCAGCCCCAGCATTTT. It translates to CASSLGTPRQVGSNQPQHF. V gene TRBV13 combines with J gene TRBJ1-5; weak D call: TRBD1 (6 bases). The V gene lost 0 bases and the J gene lost 0 bases, with 18 bases spanning the gap. The CDR3 is 19 amino acids. CDR1 is PRHDT and CDR2 is FYEKMQ in the germline V gene (reference sequence).